One T cell receptor beta chain is described in this entry. What this receptor recognizes is not known. No base-level quality is on record; no much larger clone is a single base apart. The CDR3 has 15 amino acids, counting the end cysteine and phenylalanine. Left in the record is the CDR3 DNA by itself, 45 bases read in frame from the first base. V is shortened by 1 base, J by 0 bases, and the region joining them spans 9 bases. CDR1 is given as SGDLS and CDR2 as YYNGEE, both from the germline V gene. These data belong to a study of identifying expanded T cells in peripheral blood (dated by TCRdb to the late 2010s). About the full investigation: Technical replicates were generated by sequencing separate aliquots of the same genomic DNA pool, and four replicates were compared pairwise.

No immune events such as infections were documented for the healthy donors during the collection period. Healthy-donor blood repertoires served as a training cohort to calibrate time-dependent variance in a beta-binomial model of T-cell clone differential abundance. The training cohort included 10 or so healthy donors, of whom 3 were female and 7 were male. On average the donors were 43 years old, and their ages spanned about 29 to 65 years. Whole blood was collected from each healthy donor at three time points spaced approximately 2 weeks apart and obtained from a commercial supplier. For immunosequencing, genomic DNA was extracted from unsorted whole blood. TCRbeta CDR3 regions were profiled with the immunoSEQ Assay using bias-controlled multiplex PCR amplification of genomic DNA. In the authors' own workflow: To quantify the absolute abundance of each unique TCRbeta CDR3 region, the sequences were collapsed and filtered. Differential abundance was tested with two models: a binomial (Fisher-equivalent) model and a beta-binomial model that adds time-dependent variance fitted from healthy donors. Any clone with fewer than 5 combined templates was excluded, and a clone was called differentially abundant if its Benjamini-Hochberg FDR was below 0.01. Beta-binomial variance was modeled as a function of total template count across the two samples using the form v = (b*log(k)+a)^2. Sourced from immuneACCESS, this table was stored by TCRdb with only in-frame sequences that have V and J called. A share of the clones is absent; for the studies checked, an unresolved V gene accounts for under half, and the remainder has no known explanation. That table furnishes V, J and clone size, whereas the DNA furnished D and trimming. For this sample the table gives about 82,000 clones, of which 80% to 90% were detected only once. The leading ten clones occupy 7% to 7.5% of the sample.

Results and caveats for the whole study, not just this receptor: Across all healthy donors, variance in clone template counts between roughly 2-week samples was found to increase significantly with total template count. Across all healthy-donor time intervals, the beta-binomial model significantly cut both the number of clones called differentially abundant and the false-positive rate. The authors expected biological variance in healthy repertoires might increase further over much longer intervals such as months to years. The binomial model flagged roughly 1.3 differentially abundant clones between technical replicates but 15 to 17 over around 2 weeks and roughly 19 over roughly 4 weeks.

Sequencing was performed on blood. The sequence was obtained from a person between 18 and 69 years old in good health. Recombination linked TRBV9 to TRBJ2-3; there is no confident call for the D gene. The CDR3 region reads CASSVRESSTDTQYF. The DNA is as follows: TGTGCCAGCAGCGTAAGGGAATCTAGCACAGATACGCAGTATTTT.